The 5 T cell receptor beta chains below all came from one sample that was sequenced in a study of shared clonotypes between healthy human individuals. Some clones are missing from TCRdb's copy, which holds only in-frame ones; the method was immunoSEQ multiplex PCR. The sample shows roughly 1,000,000 clones, about four fifths of them seen only once. Sequencing was done on a sample of memory CD4+ T cells from PBMCs. Sample subset: CD45RA-negative fraction. Receptors originate from a man between 18 and 35 years old in good health. Some clones in this sample may be carry-over from other donors' samples.

This chain links TRBV2 with TRBJ2-3, with D possibly TRBD2 on 6 matching bases. The CDR3 runs 13 residues. The V end was cut by 4 bases, the J end by 5 bases, with 10 bases between. Per germline, CDR1 SNHLY and CDR2 FYNNEI. CDR3 nucleotides: TGTGCCAGCAGTGGGTGGGGGGAAGATACGCAGTATTTT. This gives the protein CASSGWGEDTQYF.

J is TRBJ2-5 and V is TRBV5-4, with TRBD1 identical over 7 bases. V was clipped by 3 bases and J by 5 bases; unmatched bases: 7. The CDR3 length is 14 residues. CDR1 and CDR2 (germline): SGHNT, YYREEE (reference sequence). CDR3 nucleotide sequence: TGTGCCAGCAGCTCCCAACAGGGGTGGGAGACCCAGTACTTC. The encoded protein is CASSSQQGWETQYF.

This clone was detected once. The chain is built from TRBV28 and TRBJ1-2; D perhaps matches TRBD1 (6 bases). The CDR3 has 14 amino acids. Germline-derived CDR1 and CDR2 are MDHEN and SYDVKM. Trimming stripped 6 bases from V and 4 bases from J, with 15 bases between. This chain's CDR3 is CASSLGQGTYGYTF. Here the CDR3 DNA reads TGTGCCAGCAGCCTGGGGCAGGGGACCTATGGCTACACCTTC.

The chain joins TRBV28 to TRBJ1-2, with D maybe TRBD1 (5 bases). Germline CDR1 and CDR2: MDHEN and SYDVKM. The V and J ends lost 10 bases and 4 bases respectively, with 13 bases between them. The length of the CDR3 is 12 residues. The chain's CDR3 is CATMRGFYGYTF. CDR3 coding DNA: TGTGCCACCATGAGGGGCTTCTATGGCTACACCTTC.

The chain couples TRBV9 to TRBJ2-5, with TRBD2 as a possible D gene (6 bases). The length of the CDR3 is 15 residues. Trimming cost V 4 bases and J 4 bases, with 17 bases left between them. Germline V gives CDR1 SGDLS, CDR2 YYNGEE. CDR3 in DNA: TGTGCCAGCAGCCCCCCCGGAGGGTACGGAGAGACCCAGTACTTC. Translated: CASSPPGGYGETQYF.